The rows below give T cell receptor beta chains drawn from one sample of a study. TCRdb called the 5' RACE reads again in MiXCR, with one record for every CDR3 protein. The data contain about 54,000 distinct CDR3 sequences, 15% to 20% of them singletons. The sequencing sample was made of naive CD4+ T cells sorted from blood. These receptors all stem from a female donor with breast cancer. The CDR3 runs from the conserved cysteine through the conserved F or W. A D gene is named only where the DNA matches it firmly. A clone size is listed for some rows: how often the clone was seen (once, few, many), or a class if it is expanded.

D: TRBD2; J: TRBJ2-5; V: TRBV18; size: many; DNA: TGTGCCAGCTCACCACAGGCGGGAGCCACAGAGACCCAGTACTTC; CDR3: CASSPQAGATETQYF
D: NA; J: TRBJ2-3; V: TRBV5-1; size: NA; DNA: TGCGCCAGCAGCTTGGTTATGAGGGGACCCGAGGATACGCAGTATTTT; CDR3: CASSLVMRGPEDTQYF
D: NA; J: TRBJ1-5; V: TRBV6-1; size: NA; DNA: TGTGCCAGCAGTGAAGTGGGGGCCTTTCAGCCCCAGCATTTT; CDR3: CASSEVGAFQPQHF
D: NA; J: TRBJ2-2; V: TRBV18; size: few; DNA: TGTGCCAGCTCACCACCCAACTCGAGGGACACCGGGGAGCTGTTTTTT; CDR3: CASSPPNSRDTGELFF
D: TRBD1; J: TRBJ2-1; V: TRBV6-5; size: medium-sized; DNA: TGTGCCAGCAGTGACAGGGGGGGTAATGAGCAGTTCTTC; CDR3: CASSDRGGNEQFF
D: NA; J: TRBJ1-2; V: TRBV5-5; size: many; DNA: TGTGCCAGCAGCTTTGCACAGGGCTATGGCTACACCTTC; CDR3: CASSFAQGYGYTF
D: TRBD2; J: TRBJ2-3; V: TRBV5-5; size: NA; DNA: TGTGCCAGCAGCATCACCCCCATAGCGGGAGGCACAGATACGCGGTATTTT; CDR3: CASSITPIAGGTDTRYF
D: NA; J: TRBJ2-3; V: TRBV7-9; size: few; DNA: TGTGCCAGCAGACCCGGTTTGAGGAGGGCCCTTTCAGATACGCAGTATTTT; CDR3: CASRPGLRRALSDTQYF
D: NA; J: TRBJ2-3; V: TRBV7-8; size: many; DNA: TGTGCCAGCACTGGGATGGGTACAGATACGCAGTATTTT; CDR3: CASTGMGTDTQYF
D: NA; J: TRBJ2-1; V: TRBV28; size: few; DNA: TGTGCCAGCAGGTTAGACCCGAACGTAGTGAGTGAGCAGTTCTTC; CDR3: CASRLDPNVVSEQFF
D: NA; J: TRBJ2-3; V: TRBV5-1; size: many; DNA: TGCGCCAGCAGCCTTAAGGGTTCGGGGGCCTCCACAGATACGCAGTATTTT; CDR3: CASSLKGSGASTDTQYF
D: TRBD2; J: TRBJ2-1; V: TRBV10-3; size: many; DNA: TGTGCCATCAGTGAGTCCGCGGGGGGACCCTACAATGAGCAGTTCTTC; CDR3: CAISESAGGPYNEQFF